The 4 T cell receptor beta chains presented below share a single source sample, sequenced in a study of glioma-infiltrating T cells after dendritic cell vaccination. TCRdb keeps only in-frame clones here, not all; method: immunoSEQ multiplex PCR. Here the sample spans about 73,000 clones, more than 65% being singletons. The starting material was blood, obtained before dendritic cell vaccination. These receptor sequences come from a human donor with glioblastoma.

This clone appeared a single time. The V call is TRBV11-2, the J call TRBJ1-3; D is undetermined. The CDR3 has 16 residues. CDR1 and CDR2 from the germline V gene are SGHAT and FQNNGV. With 2 bases removed from V and 0 bases from J, the gap between germline ends came to 11 bases. CDR3 in amino acids: CASSLTSARSGNTIYF. DNA of the CDR3: TGTGCCAGCAGCTTAACGAGTGCACGCTCTGGAAACACCATATATTTT.

V usage is TRBV4-1 and J usage is TRBJ2-5, with 8 bases lining up with TRBD2. The junction had 9 bases not matched to a gene; V was cut back by 4 bases and J by 5 bases. CDR1 MGHRA and CDR2 YSYEKL come from the germline V gene. The CDR3 loop spans 15 amino acids. The CDR3 nucleotides read TGCGCCAGCAGCCGCCTAACCGGGGGGGCGGAGACCCAGTACTTC. Residues: CASSRLTGGAETQYF.

This rearrangement joins TRBV5-1 to TRBJ2-2; a weak D match, TRBD1 (6 bases). Trimming took 1 base from V and 4 from J, leaving 17 bases between them. Germline CDR1 reads SGHRS; CDR2 reads YFSETQ. The CDR3 spans 17 residues. CDR3 coding DNA: TGCGCCAGCAGCTTGTTGTCGGGGACACCTTCCACCGGGGAGCTGTTTTTT. Translation gives CASSLLSGTPSTGELFF.

The gene calls are TRBV5-1 and TRBJ2-1; 8 bases map to TRBD1. From germline, CDR1 is SGHRS and CDR2 YFSETQ. There are 16 residues in the CDR3. Trimming took 0 bases from V and 7 from J; bases not matched to a gene: 9. This chain's CDR3 is CASSLVGGQGKNEQFF. CDR3 bases: TGCGCCAGCAGCTTGGTAGGTGGACAGGGTAAGAATGAGCAGTTCTTC.